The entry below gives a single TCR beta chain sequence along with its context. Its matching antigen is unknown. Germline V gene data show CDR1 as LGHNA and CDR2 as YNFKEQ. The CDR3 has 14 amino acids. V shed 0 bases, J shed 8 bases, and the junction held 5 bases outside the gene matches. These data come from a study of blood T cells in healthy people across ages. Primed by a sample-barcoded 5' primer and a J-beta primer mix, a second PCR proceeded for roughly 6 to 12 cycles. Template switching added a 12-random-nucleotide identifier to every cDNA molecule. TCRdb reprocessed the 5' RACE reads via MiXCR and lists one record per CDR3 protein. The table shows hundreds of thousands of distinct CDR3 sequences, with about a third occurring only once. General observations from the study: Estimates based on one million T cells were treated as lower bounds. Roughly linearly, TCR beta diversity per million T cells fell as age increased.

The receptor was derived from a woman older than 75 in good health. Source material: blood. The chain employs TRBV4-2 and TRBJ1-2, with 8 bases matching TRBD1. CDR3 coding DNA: TGTGCCAGCAGCCAAGAGGACAGGGTCACAGGCTACACCTTC. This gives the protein CASSQEDRVTGYTF.